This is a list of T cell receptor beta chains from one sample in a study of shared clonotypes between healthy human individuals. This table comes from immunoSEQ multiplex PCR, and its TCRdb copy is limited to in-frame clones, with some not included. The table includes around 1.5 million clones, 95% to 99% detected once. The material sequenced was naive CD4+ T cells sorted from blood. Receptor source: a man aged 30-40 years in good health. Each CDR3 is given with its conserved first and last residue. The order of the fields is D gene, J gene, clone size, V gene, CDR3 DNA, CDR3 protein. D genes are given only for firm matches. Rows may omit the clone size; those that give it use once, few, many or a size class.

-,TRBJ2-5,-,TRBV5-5,TGTGCCAGCAGCTTGGCCGCAGAGACCCAGTACTTC,CASSLAAETQYF
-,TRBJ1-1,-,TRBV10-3,TGTGCCATCAGTGACCGGGGACGGGACACTGAAGCTTTCTTT,CAISDRGRDTEAFF
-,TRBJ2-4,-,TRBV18,TGTGCCAGCTCCCCCCTAGATCAGGTCCTTCAGTACTTC,CASSPLDQVLQYF
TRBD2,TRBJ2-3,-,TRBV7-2,TGTGCCAGCAGCCCCCCCCCTAGCGGGGCCACAGATACGCAGTATTTT,CASSPPPSGATDTQYF
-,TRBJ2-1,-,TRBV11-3,TGTGCCAGCAGCGGCCGGGACAACTACAATGAGCAGTTCTTC,CASSGRDNYNEQFF
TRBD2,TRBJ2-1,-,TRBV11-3,TGTGCCAGCAGCCACAGGTTGCGGGAGGGCCGCAATGAGCAGTTCTTC,CASSHRLREGRNEQFF
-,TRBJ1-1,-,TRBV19,TGTGCCAGTATACCCCGGGCCGCGAACACTGAAGCTTTCTTT,CASIPRAANTEAFF
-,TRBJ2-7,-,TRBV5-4,TGTGCCAGCAGCCCCGGGACGGCCAGCTCCTACGAGCAGTACTTC,CASSPGTASSYEQYF
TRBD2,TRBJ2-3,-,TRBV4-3,TGCGCCAGCAGCCTGTCTAGCGGTTGGGATACGCAGTATTTT,CASSLSSGWDTQYF
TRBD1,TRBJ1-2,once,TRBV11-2,TGTGCCAGCAGAACAATACAGGGGAGAAAAGCTAACTATGGCTACACCTTC,CASRTIQGRKANYGYTF
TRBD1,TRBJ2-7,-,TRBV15,TGTGCCACCCGACCTCGGGACAGCTCCTACGAGCAGTACTTC,CATRPRDSSYEQYF
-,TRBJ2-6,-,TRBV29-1,TGCAGCGTTGAAGTTGGGTCGGGGGCCAACGTCCTGACTTTC,CSVEVGSGANVLTF
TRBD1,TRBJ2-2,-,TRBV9,TGTGCCAGCAGCTACAGACAGGGGACCGGGGAGCTGTTTTTT,CASSYRQGTGELFF
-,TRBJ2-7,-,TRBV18,TGTGCCAGCTCACCTTTAGGAACCGAGCAGTACTTC,CASSPLGTEQYF
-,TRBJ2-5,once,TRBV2,TGTGCCAGCAGTCCACTAGAAGAGACCCAGTACTTC,CASSPLEETQYF
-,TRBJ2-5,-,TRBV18,TGTGCCAGCTCACCGGGACAAGAGACCCAGTACTTC,CASSPGQETQYF
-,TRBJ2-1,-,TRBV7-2,TGTGCCAGCAGCTTGTCAGCGGCCAGGAGGGTCAATGAGCAGTTCTTC,CASSLSAARRVNEQFF
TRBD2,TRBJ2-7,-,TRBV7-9,TGTGCCAGCAGCTTAGGGGGACTAGCGGGACTGGCCTACGAGCAGTACTTC,CASSLGGLAGLAYEQYF
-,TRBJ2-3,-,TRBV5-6,TGTGCCAGCAGCTTGAGTGGCAGCGGGCCCACAGATACGCAGTATTTT,CASSLSGSGPTDTQYF
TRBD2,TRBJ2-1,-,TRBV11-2,TGTGCCAGCAGCTTGAACTCCGGGAGGGGAGCCTACAATGAGCAGTTCTTC,CASSLNSGRGAYNEQFF
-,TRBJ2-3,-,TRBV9,TGTGCCAGCAGCGTAGGCGGCGTGCGGAGACTAGCAGATACGCAGTATTTT,CASSVGGVRRLADTQYF
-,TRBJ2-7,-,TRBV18,TGTGCCAGCTCACCTCCACAGGGGGGGTCGGACGAGCAGTACTTC,CASSPPQGGSDEQYF
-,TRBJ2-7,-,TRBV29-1,TGCAGCGTGGTGGGGGAAGTCTACGAGCAGTACTTC,CSVVGEVYEQYF
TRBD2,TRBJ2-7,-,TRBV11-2,TGTGCCAGCAGCTTACAGGGCAGCGGGAGGACAGCCTACGAGCAGTACTTC,CASSLQGSGRTAYEQYF
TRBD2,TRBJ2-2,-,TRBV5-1,TGCGCCAGCATTTGGCTAGCGGGAGTCACCGGGGAGCTGTTTTTT,CASIWLAGVTGELFF
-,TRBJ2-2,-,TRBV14,TGTGCCAGCAGCCAAGATCTTCGGCACCGGGGAGCTGTTTTT,CASSQDLRHRGAVF
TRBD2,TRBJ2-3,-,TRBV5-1,TGCGCCAGCAGCCTCGGACTAGCGGGCACAGATACGCAGTATTTT,CASSLGLAGTDTQYF
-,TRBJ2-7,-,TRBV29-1,TGCAGCGTTGGTTCTGGAAGGCCGGCCTACGAGCAGTACTTC,CSVGSGRPAYEQYF
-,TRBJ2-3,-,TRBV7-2,TGTGCCAGCAGCCCCCAGGGTAGCGGAGTTAGCACAGATACGCAGTATTTT,CASSPQGSGVSTDTQYF
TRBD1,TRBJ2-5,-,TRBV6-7,TGTGCCAGCAGTCAGTGGGACAGGGGAAGCGGAGAGACCCAGTACTTC,CASSQWDRGSGETQYF
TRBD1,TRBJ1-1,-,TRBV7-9,TGTGCCAGCACCCTGACAGGGGGCTTCACTGAAGCTTTCTTT,CASTLTGGFTEAFF
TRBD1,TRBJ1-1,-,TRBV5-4,TGTGCCAGCAGCTCGGACAGGGGGCTCGCTGAAGCTTTCTTT,CASSSDRGLAEAFF
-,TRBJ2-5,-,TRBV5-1,TGCGCCAGCAGCCCGGGGTCCGACCAAGCAACCCAGTACTTC,CASSPGSDQATQYF
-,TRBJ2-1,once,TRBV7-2,TGTGCCAGCACCGAACTTTGGAGAAGAAATGAGCAGTTCTTC,CASTELWRRNEQFF
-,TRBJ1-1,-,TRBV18,TGTGCCAGCTCACCACAGACTGAAGCTTTCTTT,CASSPQTEAFF
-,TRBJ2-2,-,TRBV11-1,TGTGCCAGCAGCTTAACGGGTAGCAACACCGGGGAGCTGTTTTTT,CASSLTGSNTGELFF
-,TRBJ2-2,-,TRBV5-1,TGCGCCAGCAGCTCCGCTGGGTGGACCGGGGAGCTGTTTTTT,CASSSAGWTGELFF
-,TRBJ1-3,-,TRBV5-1,TGCGCCAGCAGCTCAGGGGCTACAGGAAACACCATATATTTT,CASSSGATGNTIYF
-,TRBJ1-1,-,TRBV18,TGTGCCAGCTCCCCCGATGAGAACACTGAAGCTTTCTTT,CASSPDENTEAFF
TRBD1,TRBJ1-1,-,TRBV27,TGTGCCAGCAGGGGGACAGCGAACACTGAAGCTTTCTTT,CASRGTANTEAFF
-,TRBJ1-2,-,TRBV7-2,TGTGCCAGCAGCCCAGACAGGACTAGCTATGGCTACACCTTC,CASSPDRTSYGYTF
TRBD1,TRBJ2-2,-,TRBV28,TGTGCCGGAAGGACAGGGGGCACATCCGGGGAGCTGTTTTTT,CAGRTGGTSGELFF
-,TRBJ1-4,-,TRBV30,TGTGCCTGGAGAGCAACTAATGAAAAACTGTTTTTT,CAWRATNEKLFF
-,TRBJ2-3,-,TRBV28,TGTGCCAGCAGCTTCCGTCAGCGGCCGCAGTATTTT,CASSFRQRPQYF
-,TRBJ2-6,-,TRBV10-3,TGTGCCATCAGGCCCATGAGGGACTTCAGCTCTGGGGCCAACGTCCTGACTTTC,CAIRPMRDFSSGANVLTF
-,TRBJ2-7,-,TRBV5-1,TGCGCCAGCAGCCCCGGGGCTAGCCCTGGGCAGTACTTC,CASSPGASPGQYF